This T cell receptor (beta chain) is from a study of blood T cell repertoires in COVID-19. Study-wide background: The United States, Italy and Spain provided the acute and convalescent COVID-19 samples.

Sequencing used immunoSEQ multiplex PCR; TCRdb keeps in-frame clones, though not all of them. Altogether 130,000 to 150,000 clones are present, 88% being singletons, with the ten largest covering over 9.5%. CDR3 length: 14 residues. The germline V gene encodes CDR1 LNHDA and CDR2 SQIVND (reference sequence). The ends were cut back, 10 bases at V and 4 bases at J, with 17 bases in the middle. Sequenced sample: peripheral blood. The chain recombines TRBV19 with TRBJ1-5, with D perhaps TRBD1 (6 bases). The source of this sequence is a man in his fifties or sixties with active or convalescent COVID-19. For the CDR3, the DNA is TGTGCCACCAAAGCCGACAGGAAAAATCAGCCCCAGCATTTT. Residues: CATKADRKNQPQHF.